These T cell receptor beta chains were read from a single sample in a study of blood T cell repertoires in COVID-19. Assay: immunoSEQ multiplex PCR; the TCRdb copy retains only in-frame clones and omits some. The sample includes about 89,000 clones, about 74% seen only once; the top ten take around 49%. Sequences were obtained from peripheral blood. The receptors shown here come from a human donor in a cohort sampled during active COVID-19. CDR3s include the opening cysteine and the closing phenylalanine or tryptophan. The D gene is left open where the match is weak. Not all rows give a size; the values are once, few, many and, for expanded clones, a class.

>once|TRBJ2-7|TRBV29-1|TRBD1
TGCAGCGTTGAGGGACAGGGCCAATACGAGCAGTACTTC
CSVEGQGQYEQYF
>.|TRBJ2-2|TRBV3-1/TRBV3-2|.
TGTGCCAGCAGGCCAGCTGGGGGCTCCACCGGGGAGCTGTTTTTT
CASRPAGGSTGELFF
>.|TRBJ1-6|TRBV5-6|TRBD1
TGTGCCAGCAGCCTAAGACAGGGGGCAATCTCACCCCTCCACTTT
CASSLRQGAISPLHF
>.|TRBJ2-2|TRBV30|.
TGTGCCTGGAGTAGTCTTTCCGGCGGGGAGCTGTTTTTT
CAWSSLSGGELFF
>.|TRBJ2-2|TRBV27|.
TGTGCCAGCAGTTGGGGAATAGGGACAATCACCGGGGAGCTGTTTTTT
CASSWGIGTITGELFF
>.|TRBJ2-1|TRBV4-3|.
TGCGCCAGCAGCCAACCTGGACAGATCTACAATGAGCAGTTCTTC
CASSQPGQIYNEQFF
>.|TRBJ2-2|TRBV19|.
TGTGCCAGTAGTGTCGGACAACTCTCAGGGGAGCTGTTTTTT
CASSVGQLSGELFF
>.|TRBJ2-2|TRBV5-6|.
TGTGCCAGCAGCTTGGAGCTGATCACCGGGGAGCTGTTTTTT
CASSLELITGELFF
>.|TRBJ1-2|TRBV11-2|.
TGTGCCAGCAGCTTAGGTCGTACAGGGCCCAACTATGGCTACACCTTC
CASSLGRTGPNYGYTF
>.|TRBJ2-3|TRBV6-5|TRBD2
TGTGCCAGCAGTTTTAGCGGGAGAAGCACAGATACGCAGTATTTT
CASSFSGRSTDTQYF
>.|TRBJ2-1|TRBV19|TRBD1
TGTGCCAGTAGTCTCCCCAGGGGGAGCCCCTTCAATGAGCAGTTCTTC
CASSLPRGSPFNEQFF
>.|TRBJ1-5|TRBV3-1/TRBV3-2|TRBD1
TGTGCCAGCAGCCTTCCTGGGACAGGGGGCGAAAATCAGCCCCAGCATTTT
CASSLPGTGGENQPQHF
>.|TRBJ2-7|TRBV7-2|TRBD2
TGTGCCAGCAGCTTAAGCGCTAGCGGAAAAACCTACGAGCAGTACTTC
CASSLSASGKTYEQYF
>few|TRBJ2-1|TRBV6-5|TRBD2
TGTGCCAGCAGTTCCCTAGCGGGAGCCAATGAGCAGTTCTTC
CASSSLAGANEQFF
>.|TRBJ2-7|TRBV27|.
TGTGCCAGCAGTCGCGGCGGCCCCGGCGAGCAGTACTTC
CASSRGGPGEQYF
>.|TRBJ2-3|TRBV5-1|.
TGCGCCAGCAGATTAGGGGGCAAGGGACTAGGAGATACGCAGTATTTT
CASRLGGKGLGDTQYF
>.|TRBJ2-7|TRBV5-1|.
TGCGCCAGCAGCTTGCCCCCTTACGAGCAGTACTTC
CASSLPPYEQYF
>.|TRBJ2-2|TRBV7-9|.
TGTGCCAGCAGCCCAGGGGCTCCAAACACCGGGGAGCTGTTTTTT
CASSPGAPNTGELFF
>.|TRBJ2-6|TRBV5-1|TRBD2
TGCGCCAGCAGCGTCCTAAGCGGGAGAGGCAGTGGGGCCAACGTCCTGACTTTC
CASSVLSGRGSGANVLTF
>.|TRBJ2-1|TRBV21-1|.
TGTGCCAGCACCACTAGGACGGGCTCCTACAATGAGCAGTTCTTC
CASTTRTGSYNEQFF